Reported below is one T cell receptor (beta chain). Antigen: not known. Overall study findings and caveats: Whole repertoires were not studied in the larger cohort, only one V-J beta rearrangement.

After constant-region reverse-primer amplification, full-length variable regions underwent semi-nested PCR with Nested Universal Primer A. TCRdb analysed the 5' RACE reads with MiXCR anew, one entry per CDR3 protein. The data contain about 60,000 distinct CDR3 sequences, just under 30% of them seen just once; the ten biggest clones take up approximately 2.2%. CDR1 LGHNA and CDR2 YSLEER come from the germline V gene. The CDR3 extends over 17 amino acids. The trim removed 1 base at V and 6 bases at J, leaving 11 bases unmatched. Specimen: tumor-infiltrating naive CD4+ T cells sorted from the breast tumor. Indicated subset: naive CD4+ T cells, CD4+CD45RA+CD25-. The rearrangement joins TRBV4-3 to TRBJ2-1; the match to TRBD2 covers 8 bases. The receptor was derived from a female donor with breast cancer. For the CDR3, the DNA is TGCGCCAGCAGCCAAGCCGTCACTAGCGGAAGGTCCAATGAGCAGTTCTTC. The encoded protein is CASSQAVTSGRSNEQFF.